These 10 T cell receptor beta chains originate from one sample sequenced in a study of blood T cell repertoires in COVID-19. Produced via immunoSEQ multiplex PCR; TCRdb's table is partial and in-frame only. The table records about 290,000 clones, about nine tenths of them present only once. The specimen sequenced was peripheral blood. These receptors came from a woman between 25 and 40 years old with active or convalescent COVID-19.

The chain combines TRBV6-6 with TRBJ2-5; TRBD2 matches 10 bases. The CDR3 consists of 15 residues. The trim removed 2 bases at V and 5 bases at J, leaving 5 bases unmatched. CDR1 and CDR2 (germline): MNHNY, SVGAGI (reference sequence). The CDR3 DNA reads as TGTGCCAGCAGTTACGGAGCGGGGGGGCGGGAGACCCAGTACTTC. Amino acids: CASSYGAGGRETQYF.

The V gene is TRBV19, the J gene TRBJ2-1, with D tentatively TRBD1 (6 bases). The CDR3 has 15 amino acids. With 5 bases removed from V and 4 bases from J, the gap between germline ends came to 15 bases. CDR1 and CDR2 from the germline V gene are LNHDA and SQIVND (reference sequence). This CDR3 is CASSSGAPSYNEQFF. CDR3 DNA sequence: TGTGCCAGTAGTTCAGGGGCCCCCTCATACAATGAGCAGTTCTTC.

On this clone itself: Other DNA sequences in this sample translate to the same CDR3. This chain links TRBV7-3 with TRBJ2-2; TRBD2 matches at 12 bases. CDR1 is SGHTA, CDR2 FQGTGA, per germline. The junction had 4 bases not matched to a gene; V was cut back by 5 bases and J by 3 bases. The CDR3 runs to 16 residues. CDR3 DNA sequence: TGTGCCAGCAGCATCGGACTAGCGGGATACACCGGGGAGCTGTTTTTT. This encodes CASSIGLAGYTGELFF. Full variable domain (missing parts from reference TRBV7-3 and TRBJ2-2): GAGVSQTPSNKVTEKGKYVELRCDPISGHTALYWYRQSLGQGPEFLIYFQGTGAADDSGLPNDRFFAVRPEGSVSTLKIQRTERGDSAVYLCASSIGLAGYTGELFFGEGSRLTVL.

The chain combines TRBV6-4 with TRBJ2-7; 8 positions match TRBD1. V lost 0 bases and J lost 6; bases outside the gene matches: 1. The CDR3 contains 13 residues. Germline V CDR1 and CDR2: MRHNA, SNTAGT. The CDR3 region is CASSDSDRGEQYF. In DNA, the CDR3 is TGTGCCAGCAGTGACTCCGACAGGGGCGAGCAGTACTTC.

V and J are TRBV5-1 and TRBJ2-2; 8 nucleotides match TRBD1. This CDR3 contains 19 residues. The junction had 12 bases not matched to a gene; V was cut back by 0 bases and J by 2 bases. CDR1 is SGHRS, CDR2 YFSETQ, per germline. The CDR3 nucleotides are TGCGCCAGCAGCTTGGCCTCGGCAGGGGGCCGAACTAACACCGGGGAGCTGTTTTTT. It specifies CASSLASAGGRTNTGELFF.

This clone was found once. The J gene is TRBJ2-3, the V gene TRBV11-2, with TRBD1 matching over 7 bases. Germline loops: CDR1 SGHAT, CDR2 FQNNGV. The CDR3 extends over 16 amino acids. The J segment lost 4 bases and the V segment lost 2 bases, leaving 9 bases of the junction unmatched. The CDR3 DNA reads as TGTGCCAGCAGCTTATATACCGCAGGGGGAGCAGATACGCAGTATTTT. As protein: CASSLYTAGGADTQYF. Together with reference TRBV11-2 and TRBJ2-3, the CDR3 gives the full variable domain: EAGVAQSPRYKIIEKRQSVAFWCNPISGHATLYWYQQILGQGPKLLIQFQNNGVVDDSQLPKDRFSAERLKGVDSTLKIQPAKLEDSAVYLCASSLYTAGGADTQYFGPGTRLTVL.

V gene TRBV6-6 combines with J gene TRBJ1-5; 7 positions match TRBD1. The V gene's germline CDR1 is MNHNY and CDR2 SVGAGI (reference sequence). CDR3 length: 15 amino acids. Germline trimming cut 6 bases from V and 1 base from J; bases unmatched to any gene: 6. The DNA for the CDR3 is TGTGCCAGCAGGCCTGGACAGGCCAGCAATCAGCCCCAGCATTTT. Translating it yields CASRPGQASNQPQHF.

The rearrangement joins TRBV29-1 to TRBJ1-4; D may be TRBD1 (5 bases). This CDR3 spans 13 amino acids. With 2 bases removed from V and 8 bases from J, the gap between germline ends came to 12 bases. In germline, CDR1 is SQVTM, CDR2 ANQGSEA. CDR3 in DNA: TGCAGCGTTGAATTGGGGCCAGGGGAAAAACTGTTTTTT. Translation gives CSVELGPGEKLFF.

The chain uses TRBV7-9 and TRBJ1-2; 10 bases line up with TRBD1. The CDR3 is made up of 17 amino acids. J lost 1 base, V lost 2 bases, and 7 bases had no gene match. Germline CDR1 reads SEHNR; CDR2 reads FQNEAQ (reference sequence). The CDR3 sequence is CASSLLTGGLDNYGYTF. The CDR3 coding sequence is TGTGCCAGCAGCTTATTGACAGGGGGCCTAGATAACTATGGCTACACCTTC.

This clone was counted only a few times. The chain uses TRBV5-1 and TRBJ2-7, with 7 bases fitting TRBD1. Germline V gene sequence: CDR1 SGHRS, CDR2 YFSETQ. The CDR3 covers 16 residues. The J segment lost 0 bases and the V segment lost 4 bases, leaving 10 bases of the junction unmatched. CDR3 bases: TGCGCCAGCAGCCGGAGGACAGGACAGTTCTCCTACGAGCAGTACTTC. Translating it yields CASSRRTGQFSYEQYF.